This TCR beta chain emerged from a study of a mutant IDH1 vaccine in newly diagnosed glioma. The overall study: Vaccination followed radiotherapy alone by 4-6 weeks, or accompanied temozolomide cycles. Treated patients had a mean age of roughly 40 years and a 62.5% male, 37.5% female split.

As concerns this clone: Its antigen is as yet unknown.

Noted time point: week 5, during vaccination. Vaccination comprised doses that each held 300 ug of mutant IDH1 20-mer peptide, plus topical imiquimod. The donors had new WHO grade 3 or 4 astrocytomas; these were IDH1-mutant and ATRX-lost. Sequencing was performed with immunoSEQ multiplex PCR; in TCRdb, only in-frame clones are kept and a portion is missing. The sample shows nearly 30,000 clones, about nine tenths of them seen only once. This CDR3 spans 16 amino acids. V was cut by 5 bases and J by 2 bases, with 13 bases left in between. CDR1 is LNHNV, CDR2 YYDKDF, per germline (reference sequence). This chain joins TRBV15 and TRBJ2-6, with D possibly TRBD1 on 5 matching bases. The receptor's source is a woman in her 40s with glioma. Some clones in this sample may be carry-over from other donors' samples. This specimen was peripheral blood mononuclear cells (PBMCs), taken from a glioma patient whose treatment included an IDH1 peptide vaccine. The CDR3 DNA reads as TGTGCCACCAGCGGTCGATCAGGGACTGGGGCCAACGTCCTGACTTTC. Translating it yields CATSGRSGTGANVLTF.